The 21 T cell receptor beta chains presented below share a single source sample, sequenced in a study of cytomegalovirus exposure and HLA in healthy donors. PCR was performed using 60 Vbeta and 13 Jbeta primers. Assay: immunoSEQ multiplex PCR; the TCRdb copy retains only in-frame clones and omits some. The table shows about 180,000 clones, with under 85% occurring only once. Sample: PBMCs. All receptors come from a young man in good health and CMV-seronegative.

This CDR3 reads CASSPPPHTEAFF. DNA of the CDR3: TGTGCCAGCAGCCCCCCCCCTCACACTGAAGCTTTCTTT. V gene TRBV7-2 combines with J gene TRBJ1-1, with D uncertain. Trimming took off 5 bases at V and 3 bases at J, with 10 bases between the two ends. The CDR3 totals 13 residues. Germline V CDR1 and CDR2: SGHTA, FQGNSA. The entire variable domain, with the rest obtained from reference TRBV7-2 and TRBJ1-1, is as follows: GAGVSQSPSNKVTEKGKDVELRCDPISGHTALYWYRQSLGQGLEFLIYFQGNSAPDKSGLPSDRFSAERTGGSVSTLTIQRTQQEDSAVYLCASSPPPHTEAFFGQGTRLTVV.

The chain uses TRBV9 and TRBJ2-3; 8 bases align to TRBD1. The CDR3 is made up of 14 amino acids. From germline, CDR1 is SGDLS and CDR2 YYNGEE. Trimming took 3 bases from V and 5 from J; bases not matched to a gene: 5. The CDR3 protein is CASSATGVGDTQYF. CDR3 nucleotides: TGTGCCAGCAGCGCGACAGGGGTTGGAGATACGCAGTATTTT.

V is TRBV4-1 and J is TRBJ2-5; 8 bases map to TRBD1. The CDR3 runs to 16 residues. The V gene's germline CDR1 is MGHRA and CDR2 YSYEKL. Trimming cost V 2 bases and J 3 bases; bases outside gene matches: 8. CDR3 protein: CASSQPRTGTKETQYF. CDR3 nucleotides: TGCGCCAGCAGCCAACCCCGGACAGGGACCAAAGAGACCCAGTACTTC.

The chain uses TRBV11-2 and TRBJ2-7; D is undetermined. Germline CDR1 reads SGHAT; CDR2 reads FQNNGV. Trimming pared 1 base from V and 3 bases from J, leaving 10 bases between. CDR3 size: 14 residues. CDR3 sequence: CASSLGLDNYEQYF. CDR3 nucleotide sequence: TGTGCCAGCAGCTTAGGATTAGATAACTACGAGCAGTACTTC.

DNA of the CDR3: TGTGCCAGCAGCCGAGGGACTAGCGGGAACTACGAGCAGTACTTC. It specifies CASSRGTSGNYEQYF. V gene TRBV4-2 combines with J gene TRBJ2-7, with 13 bases identical to TRBD2. V lost 4 bases to trimming and J lost 3 bases; unmatched junction nucleotides: 3. Germline CDR1 reads LGHNA; CDR2 reads YNFKEQ. The CDR3 runs 15 residues.

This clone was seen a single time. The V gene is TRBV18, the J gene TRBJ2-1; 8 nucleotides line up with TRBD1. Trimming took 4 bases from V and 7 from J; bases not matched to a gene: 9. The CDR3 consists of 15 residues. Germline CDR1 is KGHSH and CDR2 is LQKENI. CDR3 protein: CASSRSTGVENEQFF. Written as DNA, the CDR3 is TGTGCCAGCTCACGGTCGACAGGGGTAGAGAATGAGCAGTTCTTC. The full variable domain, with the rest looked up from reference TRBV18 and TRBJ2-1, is NAGVMQNPRHLVRRRGQEARLRCSPMKGHSHVYWYRQLPEEGLKFMVYLQKENIIDESGMPKERFSAEFPKEGPSILRIQQVVRGDSAAYFCASSRSTGVENEQFFGPGTRLTVL.

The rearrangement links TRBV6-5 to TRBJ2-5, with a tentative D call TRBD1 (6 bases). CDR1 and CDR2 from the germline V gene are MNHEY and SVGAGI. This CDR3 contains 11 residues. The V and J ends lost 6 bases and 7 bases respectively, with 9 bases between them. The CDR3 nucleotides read TGTGCCAGCAGCACAGGGTTGACCCAGTACTTC. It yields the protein CASSTGLTQYF.

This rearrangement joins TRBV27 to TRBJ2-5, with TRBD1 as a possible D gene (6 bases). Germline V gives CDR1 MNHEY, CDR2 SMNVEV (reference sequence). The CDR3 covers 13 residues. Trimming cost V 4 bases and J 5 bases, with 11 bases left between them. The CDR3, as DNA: TGTGCCAGCAGTTCCACAGGGCGGGAGACCCAGTACTTC. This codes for CASSSTGRETQYF.

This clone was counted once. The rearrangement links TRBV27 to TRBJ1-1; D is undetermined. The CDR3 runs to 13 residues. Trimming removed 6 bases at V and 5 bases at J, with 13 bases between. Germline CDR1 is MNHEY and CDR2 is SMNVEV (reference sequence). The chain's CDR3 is CASSLRAETEAFF. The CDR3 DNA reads TGTGCCAGCAGCTTGAGGGCGGAAACTGAAGCTTTCTTT.

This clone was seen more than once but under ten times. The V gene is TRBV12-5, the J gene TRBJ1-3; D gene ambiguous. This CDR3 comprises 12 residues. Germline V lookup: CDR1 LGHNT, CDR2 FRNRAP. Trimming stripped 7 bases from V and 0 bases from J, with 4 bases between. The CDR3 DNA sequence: TGTGCTAGTGCAAACTCTGGAAACACCATATATTTT. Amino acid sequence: CASANSGNTIYF.

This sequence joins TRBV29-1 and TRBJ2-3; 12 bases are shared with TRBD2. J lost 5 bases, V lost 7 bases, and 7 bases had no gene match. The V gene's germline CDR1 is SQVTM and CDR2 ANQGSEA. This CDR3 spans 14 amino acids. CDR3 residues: CSATGLAGLDTQYF. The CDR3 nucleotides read TGCAGCGCTACAGGACTAGCGGGATTAGATACGCAGTATTTT.

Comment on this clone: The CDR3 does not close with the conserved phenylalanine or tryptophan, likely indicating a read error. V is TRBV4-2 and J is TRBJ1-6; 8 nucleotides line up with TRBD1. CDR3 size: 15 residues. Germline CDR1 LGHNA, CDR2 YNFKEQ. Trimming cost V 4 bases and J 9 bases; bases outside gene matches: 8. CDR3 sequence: CASSRRGDRLSPLHL. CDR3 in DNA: TGTGCCAGCAGCCGAAGGGGGGACAGGCTTTCACCCCTCCACCTT.

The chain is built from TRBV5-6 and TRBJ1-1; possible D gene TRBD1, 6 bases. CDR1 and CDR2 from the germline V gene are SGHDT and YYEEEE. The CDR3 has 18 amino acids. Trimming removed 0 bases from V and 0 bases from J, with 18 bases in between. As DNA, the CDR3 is TGTGCCAGCAGCTTGGAGGGGGTTTGGGGCGTCTTGAACACTGAAGCTTTCTTT. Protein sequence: CASSLEGVWGVLNTEAFF.

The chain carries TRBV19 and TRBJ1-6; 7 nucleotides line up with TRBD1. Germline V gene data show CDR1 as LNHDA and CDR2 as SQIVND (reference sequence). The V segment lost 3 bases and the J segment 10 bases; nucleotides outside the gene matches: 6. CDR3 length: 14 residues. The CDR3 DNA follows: TGTGCCAGTAGTATGGGACAGCGGGAGTCACCCCTCCACTTT. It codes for CASSMGQRESPLHF.

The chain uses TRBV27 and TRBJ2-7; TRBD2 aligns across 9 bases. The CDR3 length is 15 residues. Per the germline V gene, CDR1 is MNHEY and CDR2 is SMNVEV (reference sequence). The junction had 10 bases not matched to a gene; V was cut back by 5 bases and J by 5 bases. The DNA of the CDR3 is TGTGCCAGCAGTCGTAGCGGGAGCGCCGGTGACGAGCAGTACTTC. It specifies CASSRSGSAGDEQYF.

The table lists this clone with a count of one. The CDR3 bases are TGTGCCACCAGCAGCGCCCGGGGGGGCACTGAAGCTTTCTTT. Translating gives CATSSARGGTEAFF. The chain employs TRBV15 and TRBJ1-1; TRBD1 might be the D (5 bases). Between the trimmed V and J ends, which lost 3 bases and 4 bases, there was a span of 12 bases. Germline CDR1 reads LNHNV; CDR2 reads YYDKDF (reference sequence). This CDR3 comprises 14 residues.

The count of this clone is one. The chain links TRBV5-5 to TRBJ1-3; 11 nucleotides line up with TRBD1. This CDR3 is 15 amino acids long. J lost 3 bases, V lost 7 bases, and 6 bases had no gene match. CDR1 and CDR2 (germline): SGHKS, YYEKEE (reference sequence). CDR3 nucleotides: TGTGCCAGCCGGGGGACAGGGGGTCGTGGAAACACCATATATTTT. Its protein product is CASRGTGGRGNTIYF.

The CDR3 protein is CASSNRRLVQETQYF. CDR3 DNA sequence: TGTGCCAGCAGCAACCGTAGACTAGTTCAAGAGACCCAGTACTTC. The chain joins TRBV5-5 to TRBJ2-5; possibly TRBD2 for D (6 bases). This CDR3 has 15 residues. Germline CDR1 SGHKS, CDR2 YYEKEE (reference sequence). V was clipped by 4 bases and J by 2 bases, with 15 bases between them.

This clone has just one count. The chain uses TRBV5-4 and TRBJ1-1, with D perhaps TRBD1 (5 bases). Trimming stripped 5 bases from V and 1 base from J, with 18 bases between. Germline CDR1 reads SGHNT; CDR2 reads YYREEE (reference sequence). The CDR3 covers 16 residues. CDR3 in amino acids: CASRGGAPRSNTEAFF. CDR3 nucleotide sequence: TGTGCCAGCAGAGGAGGGGCACCAAGATCGAACACTGAAGCTTTCTTT. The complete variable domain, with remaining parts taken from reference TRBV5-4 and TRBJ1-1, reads ETGVTQSPTHLIKTRGQQVTLRCSSQSGHNTVSWYQQALGQGPQFIFQYYREEENGRGNFPPRFSGLQFPNYSSELNVNALELDDSALYLCASRGGAPRSNTEAFFGQGTRLTVV.

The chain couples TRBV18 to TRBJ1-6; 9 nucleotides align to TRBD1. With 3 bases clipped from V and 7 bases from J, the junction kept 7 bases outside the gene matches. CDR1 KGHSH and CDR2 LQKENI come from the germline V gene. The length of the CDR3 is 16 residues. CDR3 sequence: CASSPPGQGLNSPLHF. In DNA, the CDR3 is TGTGCCAGCTCACCGCCCGGACAGGGGTTAAATTCACCCCTCCACTTT.

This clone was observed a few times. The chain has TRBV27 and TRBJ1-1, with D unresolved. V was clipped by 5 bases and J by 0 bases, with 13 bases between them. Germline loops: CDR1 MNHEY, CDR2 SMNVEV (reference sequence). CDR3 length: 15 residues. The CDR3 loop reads CASSANLPMNTEAFF. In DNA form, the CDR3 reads TGTGCCAGCAGTGCCAACCTACCGATGAACACTGAAGCTTTCTTT.